A single sample is the source of the 20 T cell receptor beta chains below, sequenced in a study of CD8 T cells in ankylosing spondylitis. TCRdb called the 5' RACE reads again in MiXCR, with one record for every CDR3 protein. The sample contains about 160,000 distinct CDR3 sequences, around 20% of which appear only once. The sample was blood, either unsorted or a sorted T cell fraction (not recorded which). These receptors all come from a male donor with ankylosing spondylitis or in good health (not recorded which).

This clonotype has just a few counts. V is TRBV6-5 and J is TRBJ2-7, with D unresolved. Germline lookup yields CDR1 MNHEY and CDR2 SVGAGI. Trimming pared 0 bases from V and 0 bases from J, leaving 9 bases between. The CDR3 runs to 15 residues. CDR3 sequence reads: CASSYSMGSSYEQYF. DNA of the CDR3: TGTGCCAGCAGTTACTCGATGGGCAGCTCCTACGAGCAGTACTTC.

This sequence joins TRBV27 and TRBJ2-1, with 13 bases aligning to TRBD2. Germline V lookup: CDR1 MNHEY, CDR2 SMNVEV (reference sequence). CDR3 length: 15 amino acids. Trimming took 5 bases from V and 9 from J; bases not matched to a gene: 7. The CDR3: CASSGGTSGAGEQFF. The CDR3 nucleotides read TGTGCCAGCAGTGGCGGGACTAGCGGGGCCGGTGAGCAGTTCTTC.

This clonotype appeared many times. The rearrangement joins TRBV5-1 to TRBJ1-1, with D unclear. Trimming left V 5 bases short and J 5 bases short, with 19 bases between. Germline V lookup: CDR1 SGHRS, CDR2 YFSETQ. CDR3 length equals 15 residues. CDR3 in DNA: TGCGCCAGCAGTCCCTCAATCGGGGAAGGTACTGAAGCTTTCTTT. This encodes CASSPSIGEGTEAFF.

In its sample, this clonotype was seen many times. The chain recombines TRBV5-1 with TRBJ1-1, with 7 nucleotides matching TRBD1. V lost 1 base, J lost 8 bases, and 5 bases stayed unmatched. This CDR3 is 13 amino acids long. Germline assignment: CDR1 SGHRS and CDR2 YFSETQ. CDR3 residues: CASSLYDRAEAFF. The CDR3 DNA reads as TGCGCCAGCAGCTTGTATGACAGGGCAGAAGCTTTCTTT.

This chain connects TRBV5-4 to TRBJ2-7; D possibly corresponds to TRBD2 (5 bases). The V gene's germline CDR1 is SGHNT and CDR2 YYREEE (reference sequence). This CDR3 comprises 13 residues. V was clipped by 0 bases and J by 8 bases, with 12 bases between them. CDR3 sequence (DNA): TGTGCCAGCAGCTTGGCGGGGATTGGACAGCAGTACTTC. Protein: CASSLAGIGQQYF.

This clonotype was observed at least ten times. The chain links TRBV20-1 to TRBJ1-5; tentatively, D is TRBD1 (5 bases). The V and J ends lost 0 bases and 6 bases respectively, with 6 bases between them. CDR3 length: 12 amino acids. Per the germline V gene, CDR1 is DFQATT and CDR2 is SNEGSKA (reference sequence). The CDR3 loop is CSARDDSQPQHF. DNA for the CDR3: TGCAGTGCTAGAGACGACAGTCAGCCCCAGCATTTT.

This clonotype has more than one count but fewer than ten. The chain is built from TRBV4-2 and TRBJ2-2, with a weak D call TRBD2 (6 bases). The CDR3 has 15 amino acids. CDR1 and CDR2 (germline): LGHNA, YNFKEQ. V was cut by 7 bases and J by 5 bases, with 17 bases left in between. The CDR3 DNA is TGTGCCAGCACCCCCGCCAGCGGGCAGACCGGGGAGCTGTTTTTT. Protein product: CASTPASGQTGELFF.

The V and J genes are TRBV11-2 and TRBJ2-7; D is undetermined. Germline V CDR1 and CDR2: SGHAT, FQNNGV. V lost 5 bases and J 3 bases, leaving 11 bases between the germline ends. This CDR3 comprises 13 residues. The CDR3 DNA is TGTGCCAGCAGCCGGGCACAGAGCTACGAGCAGTACTTC. As protein: CASSRAQSYEQYF.

This clonotype was seen a few times. The chain uses TRBV25-1 and TRBJ1-4; tentative D call: TRBD1 (5 bases). With 4 bases removed from V and 8 bases from J, the gap between germline ends came to 8 bases. Per the germline V gene, CDR1 is MGHDK and CDR2 is SYGVNS. The length of the CDR3 is 12 residues. In DNA form, the CDR3 reads TGTGCCAGCAGTGCCCCAGGGGAAAAACTGTTTTTT. Translating gives CASSAPGEKLFF.

The chain combines TRBV28 with TRBJ1-6; no firm D call. The CDR3 is made up of 13 amino acids. V gave up 1 base and J gave up 8 bases, with 6 bases separating them. CDR1 and CDR2 (germline): MDHEN, SYDVKM. CDR3 in amino acids: CASSLLADSPLHF. The CDR3 DNA sequence: TGTGCCAGCAGTTTATTGGCAGATTCACCCCTCCACTTT.

This clonotype was detected a few times. This chain connects TRBV11-2 to TRBJ2-4; 8 nucleotides line up with TRBD1. CDR3 length: 12 residues. With 4 bases clipped from V and 16 bases from J, the junction kept 9 bases outside the gene matches. The germline gives CDR1 SGHAT, CDR2 FQNNGV. This CDR3 reads CASSSTDREEYF. In nucleotides, the CDR3 is TGTGCCAGCAGCTCTACGGACAGGGAGGAATACTTC.

This rearrangement joins TRBV20-1 to TRBJ2-3, with D possibly TRBD2 on 6 matching bases. V was cut by 5 bases and J by 2 bases, with 17 bases left in between. The CDR3 is 15 amino acids. Germline CDR1 is DFQATT and CDR2 is SNEGSKA (reference sequence). CDR3 region: CSAGEASFSTDTQYF. The CDR3 region has the DNA TGCAGTGCTGGGGAGGCTAGTTTTTCCACAGATACGCAGTATTTT.

This clonotype has a count of ten or more. The chain has TRBV5-1 and TRBJ2-2; D is ambiguous. Trimming removed 0 bases from V and 7 bases from J, with 4 bases in between. The germline CDR1 and CDR2 sequences are SGHRS and YFSETQ. This CDR3 contains 12 residues. The CDR3 nucleotides read TGCGCCAGCAGCTTGGTGGTCGGGGAGCTGTTTTTT. It yields the protein CASSLVVGELFF.

The gene calls are TRBV6-5 and TRBJ2-3, with D tentatively TRBD2 (6 bases). V shed 0 bases and J shed 0 bases, with 10 bases lying between them. In germline, CDR1 is MNHEY, CDR2 SVGAGI. The length of the CDR3 is 16 residues. CDR3 in amino acids: CASSYSSGLSTDTQYF. The CDR3 DNA reads TGTGCCAGCAGTTACTCTAGCGGCCTTAGCACAGATACGCAGTATTTT.

This rearrangement joins TRBV24-1 to TRBJ2-2; the D is unclear. The CDR3 runs to 14 residues. In germline, CDR1 is KGHDR, CDR2 SFDVKD. V lost 9 bases and J 4 bases, leaving 14 bases between the germline ends. CDR3 protein: CATGSVSGTGELFF. For the CDR3, the DNA is TGTGCCACCGGTAGTGTTTCGGGCACCGGGGAGCTGTTTTTT.

At least ten counts were recorded for this clonotype. This chain connects TRBV12-3 or TRBV12-4 to TRBJ1-6, with 8 bases that match TRBD1. The V gene end was trimmed by 3 bases and the J gene end by 7 bases; junction bases not matched to a gene: 5. The CDR3 contains 15 residues. The CDR3 DNA is TGTGCCAGCAGTTTCGGACAGGGCCTCAATTCACCCCTCCACTTT. Protein sequence: CASSFGQGLNSPLHF.

The gene calls are TRBV27 and TRBJ1-1, with 8 bases matching TRBD1. V dropped 7 bases and J dropped 3; count of bases not matched to a gene: 4. The CDR3 is made up of 13 amino acids. Germline V gene lookup returns CDR1 MNHEY and CDR2 SMNVEV (reference sequence). The DNA for the CDR3 is TGTGCCAGCATAGGACAGGGTGACACTGAAGCTTTCTTT. It is translated as CASIGQGDTEAFF.

This clonotype was detected many times. In DNA, the CDR3 is TGCGCCAGCAGCCCGGTATTAGCAGACGAGACCCAGTACTTC. This gives the protein CASSPVLADETQYF. The chain recombines TRBV5-1 with TRBJ2-5; D is unclear. The CDR3 spans 14 residues. Germline V CDR1 and CDR2: SGHRS, YFSETQ. The ends were cut back, 4 bases at V and 5 bases at J, with 15 bases in the middle.

This clonotype turned up a few times. The V gene is TRBV7-9, the J gene TRBJ2-7; D uncertain. The CDR3 totals 11 residues. V shed 5 bases and J shed 8 bases, with 10 bases lying between them. The germline V gene encodes CDR1 SEHNR and CDR2 FQNEAQ (reference sequence). The CDR3 sequence: CASSPEAKQYF. The CDR3 nucleotides read TGTGCCAGCAGCCCCGAGGCAAAGCAGTACTTC.

This clonotype has more than one count but fewer than ten. The rearrangement uses TRBV19 and TRBJ2-3; D remains ambiguous. The CDR3 totals 18 residues. Germline assignment: CDR1 LNHDA and CDR2 SQIVND (reference sequence). Trimming took off 5 bases at V and 2 bases at J, with 23 bases between the two ends. The CDR3 sequence: CASSGSVGATPSTDTQYF. In DNA, the CDR3 is TGTGCCAGTAGTGGGTCGGTCGGAGCAACCCCCTCCACAGATACGCAGTATTTT. Using reference TRBV19 and TRBJ2-3 for the parts outside the CDR3, the full variable domain is DGGITQSPKYLFRKEGQNVTLSCEQNLNHDAMYWYRQDPGQGLRLIYYSQIVNDFQKGDIAEGYSVSREKKESFPLTVTSAQKNPTAFYLCASSGSVGATPSTDTQYFGPGTRLTVL.